A selection of T cell receptor beta chains follows, all from one sample in a study of blood T cells in healthy people across ages. TCRdb redid the calling of the 5' RACE reads with MiXCR, one entry per CDR3 protein. The table shows roughly 800,000 distinct CDR3 sequences, with 20% to 25% occurring only once. These sequences were also reported in another study, on T cells of mothers and their children.

Material for sequencing was blood. The source of these receptors is a boy aged 5-17 years in good health. CDR3s include the opening cysteine and the closing phenylalanine or tryptophan. D genes are given only for firm matches. Where a row states a size, it is once, few, many or the class of an expanded clone; other rows omit it.

abundance,j_gene,v_gene,d_gene,CDR3nt,CDR3aa
.,TRBJ2-7,TRBV20-1,.,TGCAGTGCAAGGGACTTGGAATACGAGCAGTACTTC,CSARDLEYEQYF
.,TRBJ1-2,TRBV20-1,.,TGCAGTGCTAGAGGGTGGGGTTTGAGGGCGGCGAACTATGGCTACACCTTC,CSARGWGLRAANYGYTF
few,TRBJ2-2,TRBV4-1,TRBD1,TGCGCCAGCAGGAGGGGGCCGGACACCGGGGAGCTGTTTTTT,CASRRGPDTGELFF
few,TRBJ1-1,TRBV7-9,.,TGTGCCAGCAGGCGGAGCGGGGGGTTGAACACTGAAGCTTTCTTT,CASRRSGGLNTEAFF
.,TRBJ2-7,TRBV5-1,TRBD1,TGCGCCAGCAGCCCAGGGGGACAGGGGATCGGCGAGCAGTACTTC,CASSPGGQGIGEQYF
few,TRBJ2-5,TRBV20-1,.,TGCAGTGCTAGAGATCAAGAAGCGGAACAAGAGACCCAGTACTTC,CSARDQEAEQETQYF
few,TRBJ2-3,TRBV7-2,TRBD2,TGTGCCAGCAGCTCGACTAGCGGGGGTACGCAGTATTTT,CASSSTSGGTQYF
.,TRBJ2-5,TRBV29-1,.,TGCAGCGTTGATGCCCAAGAGACCCAGTACTTC,CSVDAQETQYF
few,TRBJ2-2,TRBV12-3/TRBV12-4,TRBD2,TGTGCCAGCAGTTTCCAGCGGGGGGATGCCACCGGGGAGCTGTTTTTT,CASSFQRGDATGELFF
few,TRBJ2-3,TRBV29-1,TRBD1,TGCAGCGTAGATAAGGACAGGGGCACAGATACGCAGTATTTT,CSVDKDRGTDTQYF
.,TRBJ2-7,TRBV7-3,TRBD1,TGTGCCAGCAGCTTAAATTTGGGACAGGGATACGAGCAGTACTTC,CASSLNLGQGYEQYF
.,TRBJ2-6,TRBV4-2,.,TGTGCCAGCAGCCAAGAGGGGCGATCTGGGGCCAACGTCCTGACTTTC,CASSQEGRSGANVLTF
once,TRBJ2-7,TRBV29-1,TRBD1,TGCAGCTTCACCCTGGGGCAGGGGGCCTACGAGCAGTACTTC,CSFTLGQGAYEQYF
few,TRBJ1-2,TRBV6-1,TRBD1,TGTGCCATCGGACAGGGCAATGGCTACACCTTC,CAIGQGNGYTF
.,TRBJ1-6,TRBV21-1,.,TGTGCCAGCAGCAATCCCCGCGGGGCTTCACCCCTCCACTTT,CASSNPRGASPLHF
many,TRBJ2-6,TRBV24-1,.,TGTGCCACCAGGGGGTCTGGGGCCAACGTCCTGACTTTC,CATRGSGANVLTF
few,TRBJ2-1,TRBV2,.,TGTGCCAGCAGTGATAGTTTTAGCCCCCTTGTTCAGTTCTTC,CASSDSFSPLVQFF
.,TRBJ1-2,TRBV4-3,.,TGCGCCAGCAGCCAGGGGGGTCTATATGGCTACACCTTC,CASSQGGLYGYTF
.,TRBJ1-5,TRBV27,.,TGTGCCAGCAGTTTAAGGGGCTGGGACCTTCAGCCCCAGCATTTT,CASSLRGWDLQPQHF
.,TRBJ2-6,TRBV21-1,.,TGTGCCAGCAGCACTTTCCGGGACACCGTTGCTGGGGCCAACGTCCTGACTTTC,CASSTFRDTVAGANVLTF
.,TRBJ2-7,TRBV19,.,TGTGCCAGCGAAGAGGGCAGCCACTACGAGCAGTACTTC,CASEEGSHYEQYF
few,TRBJ1-1,TRBV6-6,.,TGTGCCAGCAGTTACGCCGGCGCGACTGAAGCTTTCTTT,CASSYAGATEAFF
.,TRBJ1-5,TRBV12-3/TRBV12-4,.,TGTGCCAGCAGTGCTGAGACTATCTCGGGTCAGCCCCAGCATTTT,CASSAETISGQPQHF
.,TRBJ2-1,TRBV20-1,.,TGCAGTGCCCTAGCGACCTCCTACAATGAGCAGTTCTTC,CSALATSYNEQFF
.,TRBJ1-6,TRBV25-1,TRBD1,TGTGCCAGCAGTGCCACAGGGGGTTACTCACCCCTCCACTTT,CASSATGGYSPLHF
.,TRBJ1-1,TRBV20-1,.,TGCAGTGCTAGAGATAGGTTAAGGAACACTGAAGCTTTCTTT,CSARDRLRNTEAFF
few,TRBJ1-2,TRBV5-1,.,TGCGCCAGCAGCTTGACGGGGTACGATGGCTACACCTTC,CASSLTGYDGYTF
few,TRBJ2-5,TRBV10-3,.,TGTGCCATCAGTGAACCGGGACACATCGAAAAAGAGACCCAGTACTTC,CAISEPGHIEKETQYF
few,TRBJ2-5,TRBV5-1,.,TGCGCCAGCAGCTTGGCCCCGACAGGTTATCAAGAGACCCAGTACTTC,CASSLAPTGYQETQYF
.,TRBJ2-5,TRBV20-1,TRBD2,TGCAGTGCTATTGCCAGCGGGACTCCGGGGGAGACCCAGTACTTC,CSAIASGTPGETQYF
few,TRBJ2-7,TRBV11-3,.,TGTGCCAGCAGCTTAGATGGCAGGGGGAGGAACGAGCAGTACTTC,CASSLDGRGRNEQYF
.,TRBJ2-5,TRBV28,TRBD1,TGTGCCAGCAGTCGGGACAGGCGACAAGAGACCCAGTACTTC,CASSRDRRQETQYF
.,TRBJ2-5,TRBV6-1,.,TGTGCCAGCAGATCGGACTTGACGGAGACCCAGTACTTC,CASRSDLTETQYF
few,TRBJ2-5,TRBV18,.,TGTGCCAGCTCACCACAGCCCTACCAAGAGACCCAGTACTTC,CASSPQPYQETQYF
.,TRBJ2-7,TRBV7-9,.,TGTGCCAGCAGCCCTGCGCACAGACAGTACGAGCAGTACTTC,CASSPAHRQYEQYF
.,TRBJ2-5,TRBV12-3/TRBV12-4,.,TGTGCCAGCGAACTGGGGGGTGGACAGACCCAGTACTTC,CASELGGGQTQYF
few,TRBJ2-7,TRBV29-1,TRBD1,TGCAGCGTCCCGGGACAGGGTCGATTGGCCCAGTACTTC,CSVPGQGRLAQYF
.,TRBJ2-5,TRBV5-1,TRBD2,TGCGCCAGCAGCTTAAGTTTGTCTAGCGGGGAGACCCAGTACTTC,CASSLSLSSGETQYF
.,TRBJ1-1,TRBV20-1,.,TGCAGTGCCTTGGGGTGGACTGAAGCTTTCTTT,CSALGWTEAFF
.,TRBJ2-7,TRBV2,TRBD1,TGTGCCAGCAGCATCGGATTCCAGGGGGTAAAGGACGAGCAGTACTTC,CASSIGFQGVKDEQYF
.,TRBJ2-3,TRBV4-2,.,TGTGCCAGCAGCCAAGAACGGAGGGGAGATACGCAGTATTTT,CASSQERRGDTQYF
.,TRBJ2-1,TRBV20-1,TRBD2,TGCAGTGCTGGAGCTTCTAGCGGAAGCTCCTACAATGAGCAGTTCTTC,CSAGASSGSSYNEQFF
.,TRBJ2-7,TRBV12-3/TRBV12-4,.,TGTGCCAGCAGTTTAAGAGGGGCCATCTACGAGCAGTACTTC,CASSLRGAIYEQYF
few,TRBJ2-2,TRBV9,.,TGTGCCAGCAGCGAGGTGATCGGGGGAGACACCGGGGAGCTGTTTTTT,CASSEVIGGDTGELFF
.,TRBJ2-5,TRBV7-9,.,TGTGCCAGCAGCTCAAAGTGGGTAGAGACAGGAGACCCCCAAGAGACCCAGTACTTC,CASSSKWVETGDPQETQYF
.,TRBJ2-2,TRBV7-2,TRBD1,TGTGCCAGCAGCTTACAAGGGGGCGTAACCGGGGAGCTGTTTTTT,CASSLQGGVTGELFF
once,TRBJ2-7,TRBV12-5,.,TGTGCTAGTGGCCTCGGGCGGGACCGATACTACGAGCAGTACTTC,CASGLGRDRYYEQYF
few,TRBJ1-3,TRBV6-5,.,TGTGCCAGCAGTCCGGCCCCGATCTCTGGAAACACCATATATTTT,CASSPAPISGNTIYF
few,TRBJ2-2,TRBV2,.,TGTGCCGGGGCGGGGAACACCGGGGAGCTGTTTTTT,CAGAGNTGELFF
once,TRBJ2-3,TRBV10-1,.,TGCGCCAGCAGTGAGTCTCGGGGTGGGGGCGATACGCAGTATTTT,CASSESRGGGDTQYF
few,TRBJ1-1,TRBV4-2,.,TGTGCCAGCAGCCAAGACAGGGAGAACACTGAAGCTTTCTTT,CASSQDRENTEAFF
few,TRBJ2-7,TRBV6-1,TRBD2,TGTGCCAGCAGTAAAGCTAGCGGGAGGGCCCTCATTTCCGAGCAGTACTTC,CASSKASGRALISEQYF
.,TRBJ2-3,TRBV4-2,.,TGTGCCAGCAGCCAAGATCTGGATGAGGGCACAGATACGCAGTATTTT,CASSQDLDEGTDTQYF
.,TRBJ2-4,TRBV7-8,.,TGTGCCAGCAGCTTAGTGGGCGAATGGGGCATTCAGTACTTC,CASSLVGEWGIQYF
few,TRBJ1-1,TRBV6-1,.,TGTGCCAGCAGTGAACTCCGACGGGACACTGAAGCTTTCTTT,CASSELRRDTEAFF